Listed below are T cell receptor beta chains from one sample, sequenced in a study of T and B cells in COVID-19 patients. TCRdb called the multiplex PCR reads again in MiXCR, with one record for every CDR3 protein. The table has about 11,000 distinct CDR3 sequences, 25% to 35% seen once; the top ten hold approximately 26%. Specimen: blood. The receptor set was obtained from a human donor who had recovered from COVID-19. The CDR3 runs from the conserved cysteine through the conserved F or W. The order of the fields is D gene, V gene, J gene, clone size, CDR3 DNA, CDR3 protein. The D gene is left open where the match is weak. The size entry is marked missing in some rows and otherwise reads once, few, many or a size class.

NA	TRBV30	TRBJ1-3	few	TGTGCCTCCTCAACTTCTTTCTCTGGAAACACCATATATTTT	CASSTSFSGNTIYF
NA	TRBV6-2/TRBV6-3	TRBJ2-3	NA	TGTGCCAGCAGTTACACCACAGATACGCAGTATTTT	CASSYTTDTQYF
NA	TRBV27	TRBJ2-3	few	TGTGCCAGCAGTCCCCTGACTAGTAACTGGGTGTCCGGTACGCAGTATTTT	CASSPLTSNWVSGTQYF
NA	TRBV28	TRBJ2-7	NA	TGTGCCAGCAGTTCCTCTAGGGAGCAGTACTTC	CASSSSREQYF
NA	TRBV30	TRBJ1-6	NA	TGTGCCTGGAGTGTACGGAGCCCCCAGCCCCTCCACTTT	CAWSVRSPQPLHF
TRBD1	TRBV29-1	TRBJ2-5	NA	TGCAGCGGCCGACAGGGGAGGTCAGAGACCCAGTACTTC	CSGRQGRSETQYF
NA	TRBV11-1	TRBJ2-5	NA	TGTGCCAGCATCAGGCAGGGGAGGGAGACCCAGTACTTC	CASIRQGRETQYF
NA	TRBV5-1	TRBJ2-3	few	TGCGCCAGCAGCTCCGGACGCATGTTAACAGATACGCAGTATTTT	CASSSGRMLTDTQYF
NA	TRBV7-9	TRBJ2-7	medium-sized	TGTGCCAGCAGCCTTTCCTACGAGCAGTACTTC	CASSLSYEQYF
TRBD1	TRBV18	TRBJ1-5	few	TGTGCCAGCTCTCAGACAGGGGATCAGCCCCAGCATTTT	CASSQTGDQPQHF
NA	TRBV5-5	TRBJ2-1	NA	TGCGCCAGCAGCTTAGCCGGACAGTCTATCAATGAGCAGTTCTTC	CASSLAGQSINEQFF
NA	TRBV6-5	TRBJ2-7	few	TGTGCCAGCAGTACTCTCCGGGACTCGAGCTCCTACGAGCAGTACTTC	CASSTLRDSSSYEQYF
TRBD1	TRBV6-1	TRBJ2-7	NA	TGTGCCAGCAGGGGACAGGATAACTACGAGCAGTACTTC	CASRGQDNYEQYF
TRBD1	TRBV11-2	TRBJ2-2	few	TGTGCCAGCAGCCGGGACAGTAGTCTAAGCGCCGGGGAGCTGTTTTTT	CASSRDSSLSAGELFF
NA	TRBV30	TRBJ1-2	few	TGTGCCTGGAGTTGGCGCTATGGCTACACCTTC	CAWSWRYGYTF
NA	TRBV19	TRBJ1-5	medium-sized	TGTGCCAGTAGTATTGAGACTCAGCCCCAGCATTTT	CASSIETQPQHF
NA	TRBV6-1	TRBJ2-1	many	TGTGCCAGCAGAGGAAGTTTAGGGGGGAATGAGCAGTTCTTC	CASRGSLGGNEQFF
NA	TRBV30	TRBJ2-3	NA	TGTGCCTGGAGCTTGGGCAAACGAAGCACAGATACGCAGTATTTT	CAWSLGKRSTDTQYF
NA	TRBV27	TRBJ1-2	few	TGTGCCAGCAGTTCCCTCAGGGAGACTAACTATGGCTACACCTTC	CASSSLRETNYGYTF
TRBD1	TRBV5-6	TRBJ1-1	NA	TGCGCCAGCAGCTTAAACAGGGGGCTGGGTACTGAAGCTTTCTTT	CASSLNRGLGTEAFF
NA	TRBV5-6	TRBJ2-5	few	TGTGCCAGCAGCTGGGGGGAAGAGACCCAGTACTTC	CASSWGEETQYF
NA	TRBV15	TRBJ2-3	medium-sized	TGTGCCACCAGCAGAGATGTAGGACCAGATACGCAGTATTTT	CATSRDVGPDTQYF